This TCR beta chain was sequenced during a study of cytomegalovirus exposure and HLA in healthy donors. This clone has only a few counts. Germline and junction disagree at one end, which may indicate a read error. The length of the CDR3 is 12 residues. CDR1 SEHNR and CDR2 FQNEAQ come from the germline V gene (reference sequence). Primers for the PCR totalled 60 Vbeta and 13 Jbeta. Clones were sequenced by immunoSEQ multiplex PCR, and TCRdb holds only the in-frame ones, with some missing. The table lists around 220,000 clones, about 80% of them singletons, with around 2% in the top ten. This clonotype originated in a man between 18 and 29 years old in good health and CMV-seronegative. J is TRBJ1-1 and V is TRBV7-9; TRBD1 agrees at 7 bases. The sequenced material came from PBMCs. Written as DNA, the CDR3 is TGTTCCAGCAGCCTAGACAGGGAAGGAGCTTTCTTT. Translating gives CSSSLDREGAFF.